These 16 T cell receptor beta chains originate from one sample sequenced in a study of blood T cell repertoires in COVID-19 (dated by TCRdb to the early 2020s). The protocol used for the library was the immunoSEQ multiplex PCR assay. Held by TCRdb, this immuneACCESS table contains in-frame sequences only and omits some clones. Under half of the omission traces to an unresolved V gene where checked; the cause of the rest is unknown. This sample is represented by roughly 240,000 clones; about 90% of them were singletons. The ten largest make up about 3% of the sample. The source material was peripheral blood. These receptors originate from a woman aged 25-40 years who had recovered from COVID-19.

The chain is built from TRBV12-5 and TRBJ2-3; TRBD2 aligns across 14 bases. The germline CDR1 and CDR2 sequences are LGHNT and FRNRAP. V shed 8 bases, J shed 5 bases, and the junction held 12 bases outside the gene matches. This CDR3 has 17 amino acids. The CDR3 sequence is CASQTGLAGGQVDTQYF. The CDR3 nucleotides read TGTGCTAGTCAGACCGGACTAGCGGGGGGCCAGGTAGATACGCAGTATTTT.

V and J are TRBV7-2 and TRBJ2-2, with 9 nucleotides matching TRBD2. Germline V gene data show CDR1 as SGHTA and CDR2 as FQGNSA. The CDR3 is 17 residues long. The J segment lost 2 bases and the V segment lost 0 bases, leaving 4 bases of the junction unmatched. The CDR3 nucleotides are TGTGCCAGCAGCTTAGCTTCTAGCGGGGCTAACACCGGGGAGCTGTTTTTT. Protein product: CASSLASSGANTGELFF.

The chain carries TRBV2 and TRBJ2-1; 7 bases map to TRBD2. The CDR3 sequence is 14 residues long. Trimming cost V 4 bases and J 4 bases; bases outside gene matches: 4. Per germline, CDR1 SNHLY and CDR2 FYNNEI. CDR3 residues: CASSGGGKYNEQFF. CDR3 nucleotide sequence: TGTGCCAGCAGTGGGGGGGGGAAGTACAATGAGCAGTTCTTC.

This clone showed up just once. This rearrangement joins TRBV6-1 to TRBJ1-1; TRBD1 is a possible D gene (5 bases). CDR1 MNHNS and CDR2 SASEGT come from the germline V gene. Trimming removed 1 base from V and 6 bases from J, with 9 bases in between. The CDR3 is made up of 13 amino acids. The CDR3 loop is CASSEEGWAEAFF. The CDR3 DNA reads TGTGCCAGCAGTGAAGAGGGGTGGGCTGAAGCTTTCTTT.

The rearrangement joins TRBV6-5 to TRBJ2-7; 14 bases map to TRBD2. This CDR3 region has 14 residues. The ends lost 7 bases at V and 2 bases at J; junction bases unmatched: 1. CDR1 is MNHEY, CDR2 SVGAGI, per germline. CDR3 residues: CASKTSGGAYEQYF. CDR3 nucleotide sequence: TGTGCCAGCAAGACTAGCGGGGGGGCCTACGAGCAGTACTTC.

The chain has TRBV19 and TRBJ1-2; TRBD1 matches 8 bases. From germline, CDR1 is LNHDA and CDR2 SQIVND (reference sequence). With 8 bases clipped from V and 0 bases from J, the junction kept 11 bases outside the gene matches. The CDR3 consists of 16 residues. The CDR3 DNA reads TGTGCCAGTCACCATGACAGGGGCGTCGCTAACTATGGCTACACCTTC. It is translated as CASHHDRGVANYGYTF.

This rearrangement joins TRBV14 to TRBJ1-2, with 10 bases aligning to TRBD1. The CDR3 runs 13 residues. With 4 bases clipped from V and 6 bases from J, the junction kept 2 bases outside the gene matches. The germline gives CDR1 SGHDN, CDR2 FVKESK. The CDR3 loop is CASSLGTGDGYTF. The CDR3 DNA sequence: TGTGCCAGCAGCCTCGGGACAGGGGATGGCTACACCTTC.

This chain connects TRBV9 to TRBJ2-5; D not resolved. Germline V gene lookup returns CDR1 SGDLS and CDR2 YYNGEE. V lost 4 bases and J 2 bases, leaving 9 bases between the germline ends. The CDR3 extends over 13 amino acids. CDR3: CASSLIQQETQYF. The CDR3 nucleotides are TGTGCCAGCAGCCTCATACAGCAAGAGACCCAGTACTTC.

V is TRBV30 and J is TRBJ2-2, with D hard to call. V dropped 4 bases and J dropped 5 bases, with 11 bases sitting between them. The CDR3 has 13 amino acids. Germline V gene sequence: CDR1 GTSNPN, CDR2 SVGIG (reference sequence). The CDR3, as DNA: TGTGCCTGGACAGCACTACTTACCGGGGAGCTGTTTTTT. Translation: CAWTALLTGELFF.

This clone came up once. V usage is TRBV19 and J usage is TRBJ1-2, with unresolved D. The CDR3 length is 15 residues. The V and J ends lost 5 bases and 2 bases respectively, with 15 bases between them. CDR1 and CDR2 (germline): LNHDA, SQIVND (reference sequence). For the CDR3, the DNA is TGTGCCAGTAGTTTAGGTGGCAGCGGAAACTATGGCTACACCTTC. Protein product: CASSLGGSGNYGYTF.

This clone was found once. The rearrangement links TRBV7-3 to TRBJ1-1; 11 bases align to TRBD1. This CDR3 region has 16 residues. Germline CDR1 is SGHTA and CDR2 is FQGTGA. The V and J ends lost 2 bases and 2 bases, in that order; junction bases with no gene match: 4. The CDR3 DNA reads TGTGCCAGCAGCTTAGGGACAGGGGGTTATAACACTGAAGCTTTCTTT. Translating it yields CASSLGTGGYNTEAFF.

The chain joins TRBV30 to TRBJ2-5, with 10 positions matching TRBD2. The CDR3 sequence is 15 residues long. J lost 5 bases, V lost 0 bases, and 6 bases had no gene match. Germline values: CDR1 GTSNPN, CDR2 SVGIG (reference sequence). CDR3: CAWSVTSGVGETQYF. CDR3 DNA: TGTGCCTGGAGTGTAACTAGCGGGGTGGGGGAGACCCAGTACTTC. Variable domain in full (rest from reference TRBV30 and TRBJ2-5): SQTIHQWPATLVQPVGSPLSLECTVEGTSNPNLYWYRQAAGRGLQLLFYSVGIGQISSEVPQNLSASRPQDRQFILSSKKLLLSDSGFYLCAWSVTSGVGETQYFGPGTRLLVL.

This clone has a single count. This sequence joins TRBV5-1 and TRBJ2-7, with TRBD1 matching over 8 bases. Germline CDR1 SGHRS, CDR2 YFSETQ. There are 15 residues in the CDR3. J was trimmed by 0 bases and V by 3 bases; bases with no gene match: 5. The CDR3 sequence is CASSSRQGLSYEQYF. In DNA, the CDR3 is TGCGCCAGCAGCTCTCGACAGGGGCTCTCCTACGAGCAGTACTTC. Variable domain in full (rest from reference TRBV5-1 and TRBJ2-7): KAGVTQTPRYLIKTRGQQVTLSCSPISGHRSVSWYQQTPGQGLQFLFEYFSETQRNKGNFPGRFSGRQFSNSRSEMNVSTLELGDSALYLCASSSRQGLSYEQYFGPGTRLTVT.

The J gene is TRBJ1-2, the V gene TRBV19, with a tentative D call TRBD1 (5 bases). This CDR3 has 14 residues. CDR1 is LNHDA, CDR2 SQIVND, per germline (reference sequence). The V end was cut by 6 bases, the J end by 4 bases, with 15 bases between. This CDR3 reads CASSSGLFIYGYTF. In DNA form, the CDR3 reads TGTGCCAGTAGCTCGGGACTTTTTATCTATGGCTACACCTTC.

This clone was recorded only once. J is TRBJ1-1 and V is TRBV12-3 or TRBV12-4; D is perhaps TRBD1 (6 bases). V dropped 5 bases and J dropped 5 bases, with 9 bases sitting between them. The CDR3 loop spans 12 amino acids. CDR3 amino acids: CASSRRGTEAFF. DNA of the CDR3: TGTGCCAGCAGTCGCAGGGGAACTGAAGCTTTCTTT.

The chain links TRBV13 to TRBJ2-7; 10 bases match TRBD1. CDR1 is PRHDT, CDR2 FYEKMQ, per germline (reference sequence). With 2 bases clipped from V and 3 bases from J, the junction kept 4 bases outside the gene matches. This CDR3 is built from 15 residues. The DNA for the CDR3 is TGTGCCAGCAGCTTAATAGGGACAGGGGACTACGAGCAGTACTTC. As protein: CASSLIGTGDYEQYF.